This T cell receptor beta chain was identified during a study of neurological immune-mediated disorders. Trimming removed 5 bases from V and 6 bases from J, with 12 bases in between. Germline V gene sequence: CDR1 SEHNR, CDR2 FQNEAQ (reference sequence). This CDR3 comprises 13 residues. TCRdb fed the 5' RACE reads into MiXCR, producing one record per CDR3 protein. Among 15,000 to 20,000 distinct CDR3 sequences listed, about 30% were seen once. This receptor was taken from a man aged 50 to 60 with HTLV-1-associated myelopathy (HAM/TSP). The chain combines TRBV7-9 with TRBJ2-3; unclear D gene. Sequencing input: PBMCs. The CDR3: CASSPNGPDTQYF. The CDR3 region has the DNA TGTGCCAGCAGCCCGAATGGGCCCGATACGCAGTATTTT.